This entry describes one T cell receptor beta chain. The data were taken from a study of T cell changes during pregnancy in multiple sclerosis. The protocol was immunoSEQ multiplex PCR, while the TCRdb copy is restricted to in-frame clones and leaves out a portion. The sample lists 81,000 or so clones, about nine tenths occurring once. The CDR3 length is 13 residues. Trimming removed 6 bases from V and 2 bases from J, with 11 bases in between. The germline V gene encodes CDR1 MDHEN and CDR2 SYDVKM. The sequencing here drew on PBMCs, taken in the first trimester of pregnancy. The receptor was isolated from a female donor in good health, serving as a control in a pregnancy study. Some clones in this sample may be carry-over from other donors' samples. V and J are TRBV28 and TRBJ2-7; a weak D match, TRBD2 (5 bases). As DNA, the CDR3 is TGTGCCAGCAGCCCCGGGGTCCCCTACGAGCAGTACTTC. Its translation: CASSPGVPYEQYF.